Listed below are T cell receptor beta chains from one sample, sequenced in a study of OX40 agonist ivuxolimab in advanced cancers. Generated by immunoSEQ multiplex PCR, the TCRdb table keeps only in-frame clones and is missing some. The sample shows more than 45,000 clones, around nine tenths of them seen only once. The source material was CD4+ or CD8+ T cells sorted from blood, sampled in a trial of the OX40 agonist ivuxolimab. These receptors all come from an adult with an advanced solid tumor such as melanoma, head and neck, liver or kidney cancer. Both conserved end residues are part of each CDR3. Each record gives: V gene, clone size, D gene, J gene, CDR3 protein, CDR3 DNA. D genes are given only for firm matches. A clone size is listed for some rows: how often the clone was seen (once, few, many), or a class if it is expanded.

V gene: TRBV7-9; clone size: .; D gene: TRBD2; J gene: TRBJ2-1; CDR3 protein: CASSLPLRTSGNYNEQFF; CDR3 DNA: TGTGCCAGCAGCTTACCTTTGAGGACTAGCGGGAATTACAATGAGCAGTTCTTC
V gene: TRBV9; clone size: .; D gene: .; J gene: TRBJ1-2; CDR3 protein: CASSVGNKATF; CDR3 DNA: TGTGCCAGCAGCGTAGGTAACAAGGCCACCTTC
V gene: TRBV9; clone size: few; D gene: .; J gene: TRBJ1-1; CDR3 protein: CASSVDSTEAFF; CDR3 DNA: TGTGCCAGCAGCGTCGACAGCACTGAAGCTTTCTTT
V gene: TRBV10-3; clone size: .; D gene: .; J gene: TRBJ1-2; CDR3 protein: CAIKLTEPYGYTF; CDR3 DNA: TGTGCCATCAAATTAACCGAGCCCTATGGCTACACCTTC
V gene: TRBV19; clone size: .; D gene: TRBD2; J gene: TRBJ2-1; CDR3 protein: CASRMGAGGGNEQFF; CDR3 DNA: TGTGCCAGTCGGATGGGAGCGGGAGGAGGTAATGAGCAGTTCTTC
V gene: TRBV5-1; clone size: .; D gene: .; J gene: TRBJ2-5; CDR3 protein: CASSPRDGQWDQYF; CDR3 DNA: TGCGCCAGCAGCCCCAGGGACGGCCAATGGGACCAGTACTTC
V gene: TRBV9; clone size: .; D gene: .; J gene: TRBJ2-1; CDR3 protein: CASYSRGKQFF; CDR3 DNA: TGTGCCAGCTATTCTCGGGGAAAGCAGTTCTTC
V gene: TRBV9; clone size: .; D gene: TRBD2; J gene: TRBJ2-7; CDR3 protein: CASSEGLAPHRDEQYF; CDR3 DNA: TGTGCCAGCAGCGAAGGACTAGCTCCGCATCGCGACGAGCAGTACTTC
V gene: TRBV15; clone size: few; D gene: TRBD1; J gene: TRBJ2-1; CDR3 protein: CATSRSWGGQGANEQFF; CDR3 DNA: TGTGCCACCAGCAGGTCCTGGGGGGGACAGGGGGCGAATGAGCAGTTCTTC
V gene: TRBV6-5; clone size: .; D gene: .; J gene: TRBJ2-7; CDR3 protein: CASSYEGSFEQYF; CDR3 DNA: TGTGCCAGCAGTTACGAAGGGTCCTTCGAGCAGTACTTC
V gene: TRBV28; clone size: .; D gene: .; J gene: TRBJ1-3; CDR3 protein: CASGTSSSGNTIYF; CDR3 DNA: TGTGCCAGCGGAACGTCTTCCTCTGGAAACACCATATATTTT
V gene: TRBV13; clone size: .; D gene: TRBD2; J gene: TRBJ2-3; CDR3 protein: CASSPLAGGRTDTQYF; CDR3 DNA: TGTGCCAGCAGCCCCCTAGCGGGGGGACGGACAGATACGCAGTATTTT
V gene: TRBV27; clone size: .; D gene: .; J gene: TRBJ2-3; CDR3 protein: CASSFGGGADTQYF; CDR3 DNA: TGTGCCAGCAGTTTCGGTGGCGGGGCAGATACGCAGTATTTT
V gene: TRBV7-9; clone size: once; D gene: .; J gene: TRBJ1-2; CDR3 protein: CASSQPGEGLYGYTF; CDR3 DNA: TGTGCCAGCAGCCAACCTGGGGAAGGGTTATATGGCTACACCTTC
V gene: TRBV6-5; clone size: .; D gene: .; J gene: TRBJ1-3; CDR3 protein: CASSYYPGWGNTIYF; CDR3 DNA: TGTGCCAGCAGTTACTATCCGGGTTGGGGAAACACCATATATTTT
V gene: TRBV7-6; clone size: .; D gene: TRBD2; J gene: TRBJ2-6; CDR3 protein: CASSPGLAGLTGANVLTF; CDR3 DNA: TGTGCCAGCAGCCCAGGACTAGCGGGACTTACTGGGGCCAACGTCCTGACTTTC
V gene: TRBV19; clone size: .; D gene: .; J gene: TRBJ2-7; CDR3 protein: CASSFDWREIPYEQYF; CDR3 DNA: TGTGCCAGTAGTTTTGATTGGAGGGAAATCCCCTACGAGCAGTACTTC
V gene: TRBV2; clone size: .; D gene: .; J gene: TRBJ1-2; CDR3 protein: CASTLILYYGYTF; CDR3 DNA: TGTGCCAGCACCTTAATCCTTTACTATGGCTACACCTTC
V gene: TRBV15; clone size: .; D gene: .; J gene: TRBJ1-1; CDR3 protein: CATSREGLEAFF; CDR3 DNA: TGTGCCACCAGCAGAGAAGGGCTTGAAGCTTTCTTT
V gene: TRBV6-6; clone size: .; D gene: .; J gene: TRBJ2-2; CDR3 protein: CASSYSGHNTGELFF; CDR3 DNA: TGTGCCAGCAGTTACTCAGGACACAACACCGGGGAGCTGTTTTTT
V gene: TRBV7-2; clone size: .; D gene: TRBD1; J gene: TRBJ2-7; CDR3 protein: CASSWDRAYEQYF; CDR3 DNA: TGTGCCAGCAGTTGGGACAGAGCCTACGAGCAGTACTTC
V gene: TRBV7-8; clone size: .; D gene: TRBD1; J gene: TRBJ1-6; CDR3 protein: CASSPRDSAYSPLHF; CDR3 DNA: TGTGCCAGCAGCCCCCGGGACAGTGCCTATTCACCCCTCCACTTT
V gene: TRBV4-1; clone size: .; D gene: .; J gene: TRBJ1-1; CDR3 protein: CASSQQGYFTEAFF; CDR3 DNA: TGCGCCAGCAGCCAACAGGGGTATTTCACTGAAGCTTTCTTT
V gene: TRBV27; clone size: .; D gene: TRBD1; J gene: TRBJ1-2; CDR3 protein: CASSFDRAYGYTF; CDR3 DNA: TGTGCCAGCAGTTTTGACAGGGCCTATGGCTACACCTTC
V gene: TRBV4-1; clone size: .; D gene: .; J gene: TRBJ2-1; CDR3 protein: CASTLSRSSYNEQFF; CDR3 DNA: TGCGCCAGCACCCTGTCGCGGAGCTCCTACAATGAGCAGTTCTTC
V gene: TRBV5-4; clone size: many; D gene: .; J gene: TRBJ2-7; CDR3 protein: CASSLDDRPGYEQYF; CDR3 DNA: TGTGCCAGCAGTTTAGATGACAGACCGGGCTACGAGCAGTACTTC
V gene: TRBV29-1; clone size: .; D gene: TRBD2; J gene: TRBJ2-1; CDR3 protein: CSVVGAGDRSYNEQFF; CDR3 DNA: TGCAGCGTTGTCGGAGCGGGGGATCGTTCCTACAATGAGCAGTTCTTC
V gene: TRBV19; clone size: .; D gene: .; J gene: TRBJ2-3; CDR3 protein: CASSQRTVIDTQYF; CDR3 DNA: TGTGCCAGTAGTCAACGGACAGTCATAGATACGCAGTATTTT
V gene: TRBV4-1; clone size: .; D gene: .; J gene: TRBJ2-4; CDR3 protein: CASSQETVAKNIQYF; CDR3 DNA: TGCGCCAGCAGCCAAGAGACAGTAGCCAAAAACATTCAGTACTTC
V gene: TRBV4-1; clone size: .; D gene: .; J gene: TRBJ1-2; CDR3 protein: CASSQEHVSNYGYTF; CDR3 DNA: TGCGCCAGCAGCCAAGAACACGTATCTAACTATGGCTACACCTTC
V gene: TRBV28; clone size: .; D gene: .; J gene: TRBJ1-5; CDR3 protein: CASSLDGGLYQPQHF; CDR3 DNA: TGTGCCAGCAGTTTAGACGGAGGCCTCTATCAGCCCCAGCATTTT
V gene: TRBV9; clone size: .; D gene: TRBD2; J gene: TRBJ2-1; CDR3 protein: CASSAGGASYNEQFF; CDR3 DNA: TGTGCCAGCAGCGCCGGGGGGGCCTCCTACAATGAGCAGTTCTTC
V gene: TRBV9; clone size: .; D gene: TRBD2; J gene: TRBJ2-1; CDR3 protein: CASSTQPGLAYNEQFF; CDR3 DNA: TGTGCCAGCAGCACCCAACCGGGACTAGCGTACAATGAGCAGTTCTTC
V gene: TRBV27; clone size: .; D gene: TRBD1; J gene: TRBJ1-2; CDR3 protein: CASTRQGSNYGYTF; CDR3 DNA: TGTGCCAGCACCAGACAGGGTTCTAACTATGGCTACACCTTC
V gene: TRBV28; clone size: .; D gene: .; J gene: TRBJ1-1; CDR3 protein: CASSLGRTEAFF; CDR3 DNA: TGTGCCAGCAGTTTAGGGAGGACAGAAGCTTTCTTT
V gene: TRBV30; clone size: .; D gene: .; J gene: TRBJ2-1; CDR3 protein: CAWRLAWNEQFF; CDR3 DNA: TGTGCCTGGCGCCTAGCGTGGAATGAGCAGTTCTTC
V gene: TRBV7-2; clone size: .; D gene: .; J gene: TRBJ1-4; CDR3 protein: CASHRGNGEKLFF; CDR3 DNA: TGTGCCAGTCACCGGGGGAATGGTGAAAAACTGTTTTTT
V gene: TRBV7-6; clone size: .; D gene: .; J gene: TRBJ1-1; CDR3 protein: CASSSTLGDTEAFF; CDR3 DNA: TGTGCCAGCAGCTCGACTCTTGGAGACACTGAAGCTTTCTTT
V gene: TRBV6-1; clone size: .; D gene: .; J gene: TRBJ1-1; CDR3 protein: CASSAGTEAFF; CDR3 DNA: TGTGCCAGCAGTGCTGGGACTGAAGCTTTCTTT
V gene: TRBV14; clone size: .; D gene: .; J gene: TRBJ2-7; CDR3 protein: CASSLLRSYEQYF; CDR3 DNA: TGTGCCAGCAGCCTCCTAAGGAGCTACGAGCAGTACTTC
V gene: TRBV5-4; clone size: .; D gene: .; J gene: TRBJ2-1; CDR3 protein: CASSPTRGNEQFF; CDR3 DNA: TGTGCCAGTTCCCCCACCAGAGGGAATGAGCAGTTCTTC
V gene: TRBV5-8; clone size: .; D gene: TRBD1; J gene: TRBJ1-1; CDR3 protein: CASSFVQGFTEAFF; CDR3 DNA: TGTGCCAGCAGCTTCGTACAGGGGTTTACTGAAGCTTTCTTT
V gene: TRBV11-1; clone size: once; D gene: TRBD1; J gene: TRBJ1-2; CDR3 protein: CASSFRQGSLDGYTF; CDR3 DNA: TGTGCCAGCAGCTTTCGACAGGGGTCTTTAGATGGCTACACCTTC
V gene: TRBV2; clone size: .; D gene: .; J gene: TRBJ2-1; CDR3 protein: CASSVTYNEQFF; CDR3 DNA: TGTGCCAGCAGTGTAACCTACAATGAGCAGTTCTTC
V gene: TRBV28; clone size: few; D gene: TRBD2; J gene: TRBJ2-7; CDR3 protein: CASSLAGVDEQYF; CDR3 DNA: TGTGCCAGCAGTTTAGCGGGGGTCGACGAGCAGTACTTC
V gene: TRBV27; clone size: .; D gene: .; J gene: TRBJ2-7; CDR3 protein: CASSLGLGYEQYF; CDR3 DNA: TGTGCCAGCAGCTTGGGACTGGGCTACGAGCAGTACTTC
V gene: TRBV7-2; clone size: .; D gene: TRBD2; J gene: TRBJ2-7; CDR3 protein: CASSFFRGSSYEQYF; CDR3 DNA: TGTGCCAGCAGCTTTTTTCGCGGGAGCTCCTACGAGCAGTACTTC
V gene: TRBV7-9; clone size: .; D gene: .; J gene: TRBJ2-7; CDR3 protein: CASSPTYEQYF; CDR3 DNA: TGTGCCAGCAGCCCTACCTACGAGCAGTACTTC
V gene: TRBV19; clone size: .; D gene: TRBD2; J gene: TRBJ2-1; CDR3 protein: CASKESGTSYNEQFF; CDR3 DNA: TGTGCCAGTAAAGAGAGCGGGACTTCCTACAATGAGCAGTTCTTC
V gene: TRBV28; clone size: .; D gene: .; J gene: TRBJ1-2; CDR3 protein: CASSPAGPHYGYTF; CDR3 DNA: TGTGCCAGCAGCCCCGCAGGGCCCCATTATGGCTACACCTTC
V gene: TRBV28; clone size: .; D gene: .; J gene: TRBJ1-5; CDR3 protein: CASSLDRDNSNQPQHF; CDR3 DNA: TGTGCCAGCAGTTTAGACAGAGATAATAGCAATCAGCCCCAGCATTTT